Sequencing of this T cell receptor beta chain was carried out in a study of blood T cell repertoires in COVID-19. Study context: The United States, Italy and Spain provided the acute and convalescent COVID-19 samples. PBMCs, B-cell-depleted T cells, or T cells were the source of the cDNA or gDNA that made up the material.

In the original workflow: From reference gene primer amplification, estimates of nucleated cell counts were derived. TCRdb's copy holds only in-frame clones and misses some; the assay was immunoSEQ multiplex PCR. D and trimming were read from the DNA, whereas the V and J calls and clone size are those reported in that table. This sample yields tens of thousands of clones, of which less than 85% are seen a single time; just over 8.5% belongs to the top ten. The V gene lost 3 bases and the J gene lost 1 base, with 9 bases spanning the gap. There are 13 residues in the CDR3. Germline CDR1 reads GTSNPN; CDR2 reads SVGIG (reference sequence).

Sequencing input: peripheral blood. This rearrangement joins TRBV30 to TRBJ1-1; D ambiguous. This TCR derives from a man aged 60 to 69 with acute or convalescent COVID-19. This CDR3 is CAWSLAGNTEAFF. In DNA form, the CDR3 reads TGTGCCTGGAGCTTAGCTGGGAACACTGAAGCTTTCTTT.